The 9 T cell receptor beta chains in this list originate from one sample, sequenced in a study of OX40 agonist ivuxolimab in advanced cancers. Clones were sequenced by immunoSEQ multiplex PCR, and TCRdb holds only the in-frame ones, with some missing. Of about 66,000 clones in the sample, 85% were seen once. Specimen: CD4+ or CD8+ T cells sorted from blood, collected in a trial of the OX40 agonist ivuxolimab. These receptors were obtained from an adult with an advanced solid tumor such as melanoma, head and neck, liver or kidney cancer.

CDR3 coding DNA: TGTGCCAGCAGTTTATTTTCCGGACGGACGAACACTGAAGCTTTCTTT. As protein: CASSLFSGRTNTEAFF. The V and J genes are TRBV28 and TRBJ1-1; no definite D call. Trimming cost V 1 base and J 1 base, with 13 bases left between them. CDR3 size: 16 residues. Germline V gives CDR1 MDHEN, CDR2 SYDVKM.

V usage is TRBV19 and J usage is TRBJ2-3; a weak D match, TRBD1 (6 bases). The germline V gene has CDR1 LNHDA and CDR2 SQIVND (reference sequence). V dropped 0 bases and J dropped 6 bases, with 10 bases sitting between them. This CDR3 region has 14 residues. The CDR3 region has the DNA TGTGCCAGTAGTATAGATGGGACAAAGGATACGCAGTATTTT. This codes for CASSIDGTKDTQYF.

The rearrangement links TRBV28 to TRBJ2-2; 10 nucleotides align to TRBD1. Germline V gene sequence: CDR1 MDHEN, CDR2 SYDVKM. This CDR3 region has 18 residues. Trimming removed 4 bases from V and 6 bases from J; junction bases left unmatched: 14. The CDR3 DNA reads TGTGCCAGCAGTTCAGCCGGATGGGACAGGGGTAATGCCGGGGAGCTGTTTTTT. Protein sequence: CASSSAGWDRGNAGELFF.

This chain links TRBV7-2 with TRBJ1-1; D perhaps matches TRBD1 (6 bases). Trimming stripped 2 bases from V and 4 bases from J, with 11 bases between. CDR3 size: 14 residues. Germline CDR1 is SGHTA and CDR2 is FQGNSA. The CDR3 DNA is TGTGCCAGCAGCTTAACAGGGATGGCCACTGAAGCTTTCTTT. Translating it yields CASSLTGMATEAFF. Full variable domain (missing parts from reference TRBV7-2 and TRBJ1-1): GAGVSQSPSNKVTEKGKDVELRCDPISGHTALYWYRQSLGQGLEFLIYFQGNSAPDKSGLPSDRFSAERTGGSVSTLTIQRTQQEDSAVYLCASSLTGMATEAFFGQGTRLTVV.

The rearrangement links TRBV5-8 to TRBJ1-5, with unresolved D. The germline gives CDR1 SGHTS, CDR2 YDEGEE. V was pared by 4 bases and J by 6 bases, with 8 bases between. The CDR3 length is 12 residues. CDR3 residues: CASSVAGQPQHF. The CDR3 DNA is TGTGCCAGCAGCGTAGCGGGTCAGCCCCAGCATTTT.

The gene calls are TRBV4-2 and TRBJ2-2, with D unresolved. This CDR3 is built from 14 residues. V was clipped by 0 bases and J by 8 bases, with 10 bases between them. CDR1 and CDR2 (germline): LGHNA, YNFKEQ. For the CDR3, the DNA is TGTGCCAGCAGCCAAGATTACGAGACAGGGGAGCTGTTTTTT. Protein product: CASSQDYETGELFF.

The chain is built from TRBV5-5 and TRBJ2-7; 8 bases map to TRBD2. Germline CDR1 and CDR2: SGHKS and YYEKEE (reference sequence). The CDR3 consists of 15 residues. With 1 base clipped from V and 6 bases from J, the junction kept 9 bases outside the gene matches. The CDR3 loop is CASSLSAGASGEQYF. The CDR3 DNA reads TGTGCCAGCAGCTTGTCAGCGGGAGCCTCCGGCGAGCAGTACTTC.

J is TRBJ2-7 and V is TRBV6-5; D perhaps matches TRBD2 (6 bases). Between the trimmed V and J ends, which lost 0 bases and 0 bases, there was a span of 12 bases. The CDR3 is made up of 16 amino acids. The V gene's germline CDR1 is MNHEY and CDR2 SVGAGI. CDR3 DNA sequence: TGTGCCAGCAGTTACTCGATGGTAGCGGCCTCCTACGAGCAGTACTTC. Translating it yields CASSYSMVAASYEQYF.

This chain links TRBV19 with TRBJ1-1; D is perhaps TRBD1 (5 bases). Per the germline V gene, CDR1 is LNHDA and CDR2 is SQIVND (reference sequence). There are 12 residues in the CDR3. Trimming removed 11 bases at V and 3 bases at J, with 13 bases between. The CDR3 DNA is TGTGCCTCCTGGGGGGGGTACACTGAAGCTTTCTTT. This encodes CASWGGYTEAFF.